The entry below gives a single T cell receptor beta chain sequence along with its context. The data stem from a study of blood T cell repertoires in COVID-19. The overall study: Both acute and convalescent COVID-19 samples were obtained from the United States, Italy and Spain. PBMCs, B-cell-depleted T cells, or T cells provided the cDNA or gDNA that made up the material.

During active infection, Seattle patients enrolled and were then monitored through disease. The CDR3 length is 13 residues. V lost 4 bases to trimming and J lost 3 bases, with 10 bases between them. In germline, CDR1 is MNHEY, CDR2 SMNVEV (reference sequence). Original processing notes: How many nucleated cells were present was estimated from reference gene primer amplification. Sequenced by immunoSEQ multiplex PCR; TCRdb stores in-frame clones only, minus some. The V and J calls and clone size were taken over from that table, and D and trimming were inferred from the DNA. The sample has about 260,000 clones; roughly 88% are singletons.

The clonotype originates from a woman aged 70-85 years with COVID-19, enrolled during active disease. This chain joins TRBV27 and TRBJ2-7; no clear D gene. The sequenced sample consisted of peripheral blood. In nucleotides, the CDR3 is TGTGCCAGCAGTTATGGGCAGTTCTACGAGCAGTACTTC. Its translation is CASSYGQFYEQYF.